This T cell receptor (beta chain) was found in a study of lymphopenia after photon versus proton radiotherapy. This table comes from immunoSEQ multiplex PCR, and its TCRdb copy is limited to in-frame clones, with some not included. The data show around 20,000 clones, around nine tenths seen once. Broader study findings: Larger post-nadir TCR diversity loss correlated inversely with survival in deceased patients. After the lymphocyte nadir, photon-treated repertoires showed oligoclonal expansion, especially of CD8+ Temra cells. Only patients who died were analyzed for survival; proton advantage is unproven. Under photons, naive T cells and diversity fell while effector/memory populations rose.

A remark on this clone: Its matching antigen is unknown.

Trimming took off 1 base at V and 5 bases at J, with 11 bases between the two ends. The CDR3 extends over 14 amino acids. Looked up from germline, CDR1 is KGHSH and CDR2 is LQKENI. The chain carries TRBV18 and TRBJ1-1, with D perhaps TRBD1 (6 bases). The sequence came from a woman in her 70s with pancreatic cancer. Some clones in this sample may be carry-over from other donors' samples. The starting material was peripheral blood, obtained from a patient treated with proton-based radiotherapy. The CDR3 loop is CASSPQRGQTEAFF. In DNA, the CDR3 is TGTGCCAGCTCACCACAGAGGGGACAAACTGAAGCTTTCTTT.